This T cell receptor (beta chain) derives from a study of blood T cells in healthy people across ages. The authors ran a second PCR of roughly 6 to 11 cycles using a sample-barcoded 5' primer and a J-beta primer mix. Each CDR3 protein is one row after TCRdb ran MiXCR on the 5' RACE reads. The table lists 1.4 million to 1.5 million distinct CDR3 sequences, 35% to 45% of them singletons, with roughly 7.9% in the top ten. This CDR3 region has 17 residues. The germline V gene has CDR1 SGHDN and CDR2 FVKESK. V dropped 5 bases and J dropped 0; count of bases not matched to a gene: 8. Only a few counts were recorded for this clonotype.

The sequence came from a woman between 18 and 30 years old in good health. The V and J genes are TRBV14 and TRBJ2-7; TRBD2 aligns across 12 bases. The specimen sequenced was blood. The CDR3 coding sequence is TGTGCCAGCAGCATAATAGGGACTAGCGGGCCCTCCTACGAGCAGTACTTC. Translated, it gives CASSIIGTSGPSYEQYF.